This TCR beta chain was observed in a study of blood T cell repertoires in COVID-19. Study overall: The study drew acute and convalescent COVID-19 samples from the United States, Italy and Spain. T cells, B-cell-depleted T cells, or PBMCs provided the cDNA or gDNA that served as material.

In the original workflow: By means of reference gene primer amplification, nucleated cell counts were estimated. Using immunoSEQ multiplex PCR, the repertoire was profiled, and TCRdb retains in-frame clones only, with some absent. V and J calls plus clone size are reproduced from that table; the DNA served to infer D and trimming. The table lists some 250,000 clones, 85% to 90% of them singletons. This CDR3 has 16 residues. The germline V gene encodes CDR1 MNHEY and CDR2 SMNVEV (reference sequence). Trimming at V came to 6 bases and at J to 8 bases, leaving 10 bases not matched to a gene. This TCR was sampled from a woman in her 70s with active or convalescent COVID-19. The specimen sequenced was peripheral blood. V is TRBV27 and J is TRBJ1-4, with 12 bases aligning to TRBD1. The CDR3 region is CASRPFTGTGGEKLFF. CDR3 in DNA: TGTGCCAGCAGACCTTTTACCGGGACAGGGGGCGAAAAACTGTTTTTT.